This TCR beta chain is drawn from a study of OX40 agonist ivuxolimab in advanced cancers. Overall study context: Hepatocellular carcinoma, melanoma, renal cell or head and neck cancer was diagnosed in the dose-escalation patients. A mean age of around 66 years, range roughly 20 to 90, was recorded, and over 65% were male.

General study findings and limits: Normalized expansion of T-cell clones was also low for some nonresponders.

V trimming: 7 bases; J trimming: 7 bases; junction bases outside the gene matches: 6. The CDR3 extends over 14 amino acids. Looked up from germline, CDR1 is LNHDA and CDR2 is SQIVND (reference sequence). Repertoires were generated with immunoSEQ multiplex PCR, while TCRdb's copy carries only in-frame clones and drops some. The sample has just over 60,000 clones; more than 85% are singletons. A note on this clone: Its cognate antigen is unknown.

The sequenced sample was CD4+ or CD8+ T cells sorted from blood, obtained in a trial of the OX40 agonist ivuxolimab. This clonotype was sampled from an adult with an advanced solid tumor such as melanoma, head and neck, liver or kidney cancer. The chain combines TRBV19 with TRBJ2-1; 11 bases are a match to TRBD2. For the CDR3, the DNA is TGTGCCAGTACCCCTAGCGGGAGGACAAATGAGCAGTTCTTC. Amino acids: CASTPSGRTNEQFF.